This entry concerns a single T cell receptor beta chain. What it binds is unknown. Each CDR3 protein is one row after TCRdb ran MiXCR on the 5' RACE reads. The sample shows under 65,000 distinct CDR3 sequences, 28% of them seen only once. The study, taken as a whole, reports: In terms of TCR gene usage, tumor memory CD4+ T cells clustered together with blood and lymph node memory CD4+ cells, as well as with lymph node naive CD4+ cells. Tumor Treg TCRs overlapped most with tumor naive CD4+ cells.

V was trimmed by 0 bases and J by 1 base, leaving 12 bases between them. The germline gives CDR1 ENHRY, CDR2 SYGVKD. This CDR3 region has 16 residues. Sequenced: tumor-infiltrating memory CD4+ T cells sorted from the breast tumor. Subset of the sample: memory CD4+ T cells, CD4+CD45RO+CD25-. This sequence joins TRBV10-3 and TRBJ1-1, with D maybe TRBD1 (6 bases). The TCR originated in a female donor with breast cancer. The CDR3 DNA is TGTGCCATCAGTGAGTCGAGGGGGGGAGGGAACACTGAAGCTTTCTTT. It encodes CAISESRGGGNTEAFF.